The next 22 T cell receptor beta chains were all read from a single sample in a study of long-term antiretroviral therapy in people with HIV. Version v3.0 of the immunoSEQ assay was performed at survey level. Clones were sequenced by immunoSEQ multiplex PCR, and TCRdb holds only the in-frame ones, with some missing. The sample lists around 15,000 clones, roughly 85% occurring once. Source: unsorted PBMCs, taken 0.5 years after starting antiretroviral therapy. These receptors all stem from a woman in her thirties or forties with HIV.

This chain joins TRBV7-2 and TRBJ1-2; TRBD1 matches 7 bases. Germline loops: CDR1 SGHTA, CDR2 FQGNSA. J gave up 2 bases and V 5 bases, and 2 bases lay outside the gene matches. This CDR3 is 13 amino acids long. CDR3 residues: CASSAGQNYGYTF. CDR3 coding DNA: TGTGCCAGCAGCGCGGGACAGAACTATGGCTACACCTTC.

The chain employs TRBV19 and TRBJ2-1, with TRBD2 identical over 11 bases. The length of the CDR3 is 21 residues. Germline V gives CDR1 LNHDA, CDR2 SQIVND (reference sequence). The V segment lost 1 base and the J segment 7 bases; nucleotides outside the gene matches: 21. The CDR3: CASSIVFPLAGGGGLVNEQFF. The CDR3 nucleotides are TGTGCCAGTAGTATAGTCTTCCCGCTAGCGGGAGGAGGGGGATTGGTGAATGAGCAGTTCTTC.

This rearrangement joins TRBV7-2 to TRBJ2-3; D gene uncertain. Trimming cost V 8 bases and J 0 bases, with 6 bases left between them. The CDR3 is 12 residues long. Germline V gene lookup returns CDR1 SGHTA and CDR2 FQGNSA. CDR3 sequence reads: CASPSSTDTQYF. The CDR3 bases are TGTGCCAGCCCTTCTAGCACAGATACGCAGTATTTT.

The rearrangement links TRBV19 to TRBJ2-1; tentatively, D is TRBD2 (6 bases). This CDR3 comprises 15 residues. The ends were cut back, 7 bases at V and 2 bases at J, with 15 bases in the middle. The germline CDR1 and CDR2 sequences are LNHDA and SQIVND (reference sequence). CDR3 loop: CASTSYAGTYNEQFF. The CDR3 bases are TGTGCCAGTACCTCCTACGCGGGAACCTACAATGAGCAGTTCTTC.

The chain couples TRBV28 to TRBJ1-2; a weak D match, TRBD1 (5 bases). V lost 2 bases and J 8 bases, leaving 18 bases between the germline ends. The CDR3 is made up of 15 amino acids. Looked up from germline, CDR1 is MDHEN and CDR2 is SYDVKM. The CDR3 coding sequence is TGTGCCAGCAGTTTAAGGGGTTGGCAGGGTAACGGCTACACCTTC. This encodes CASSLRGWQGNGYTF.

The chain combines TRBV4-3 with TRBJ2-5, with a possible D match to TRBD2 (6 bases). The germline CDR1 and CDR2 sequences are LGHNA and YSLEER. This CDR3 has 14 residues. Trimming left V 1 base short and J 4 bases short, with 10 bases between. Here the CDR3 DNA reads TGCGCCAGCAGCCAAGTAATGGGGGGAGAGACCCAGTACTTC. This codes for CASSQVMGGETQYF.

The chain couples TRBV7-2 to TRBJ2-7; 7 bases line up with TRBD2. The V gene end was trimmed by 1 base and the J gene end by 7 bases; junction bases not matched to a gene: 7. The CDR3 has 14 amino acids. Germline loops: CDR1 SGHTA, CDR2 FQGNSA. CDR3 residues: CASSLGVGGGEQYF. The DNA for the CDR3 is TGTGCCAGCAGCTTAGGAGTCGGCGGGGGTGAGCAGTACTTC.

The chain links TRBV27 to TRBJ2-7, with TRBD1 matching 9 bases. The J segment lost 0 bases and the V segment lost 5 bases, leaving 5 bases of the junction unmatched. CDR1 MNHEY and CDR2 SMNVEV come from the germline V gene (reference sequence). The CDR3 spans 15 residues. The CDR3 sequence: CASSPTGGPSYEQYF. Written as DNA, the CDR3 is TGTGCCAGCAGTCCGACAGGGGGGCCCTCCTACGAGCAGTACTTC.

V gene TRBV14 combines with J gene TRBJ2-5; tentative D call: TRBD2 (6 bases). This CDR3 has 14 amino acids. The V and J ends lost 0 bases and 9 bases respectively, with 14 bases between them. Germline CDR1 is SGHDN and CDR2 is FVKESK. The CDR3 nucleotides are TGTGCCAGCAGCCAAGATCTGGGGGGAAGATCCCAGTACTTC. Protein: CASSQDLGGRSQYF.

The rearrangement uses TRBV5-1 and TRBJ1-1, with D uncertain. V was cut by 0 bases and J by 1 base, with 4 bases left in between. Germline V CDR1 and CDR2: SGHRS, YFSETQ. The CDR3 is 13 amino acids. This chain's CDR3 is CASSLVSNTEAFF. The CDR3 DNA reads TGCGCCAGCAGCTTGGTTTCGAACACTGAAGCTTTCTTT.

The V call is TRBV19, the J call TRBJ2-2, with D possibly TRBD1 on 6 matching bases. The CDR3 has 17 residues. Germline V CDR1 and CDR2: LNHDA, SQIVND (reference sequence). V lost 7 bases, J lost 1 base, and 19 bases lay in between. Here the CDR3 DNA reads TGTGCCAGTACGGGGCTCACAGGGTGGCGGAACACCGGGGAGCTGTTTTTT. It translates to CASTGLTGWRNTGELFF.

This CDR3 reads CATKDGGWSNQPQHF. CDR3 bases: TGTGCCACCAAAGACGGTGGGTGGAGCAATCAGCCCCAGCATTTT. The chain has TRBV2 and TRBJ1-5; D remains ambiguous. CDR3 size: 15 residues. CDR1 SNHLY and CDR2 FYNNEI come from the germline V gene. The V end was cut by 10 bases, the J end by 1 base, with 17 bases between.

This chain connects TRBV5-1 to TRBJ2-6, with TRBD1 identical over 12 bases. V trimming: 2 bases; J trimming: 4 bases; junction bases outside the gene matches: 7. The CDR3 contains 18 residues. Germline assignment: CDR1 SGHRS and CDR2 YFSETQ. The CDR3 reads CASSLTGTGGAGANVLTF. CDR3 nucleotides: TGCGCCAGCAGCTTAACCGGGACAGGGGGCGCGGGGGCCAACGTCCTGACTTTC. Combining the CDR3 with reference TRBV5-1 and TRBJ2-6 gives the whole variable domain KAGVTQTPRYLIKTRGQQVTLSCSPISGHRSVSWYQQTPGQGLQFLFEYFSETQRNKGNFPGRFSGRQFSNSRSEMNVSTLELGDSALYLCASSLTGTGGAGANVLTFGAGSRLTVL.

The chain links TRBV29-1 to TRBJ2-2; the match to TRBD2 covers 7 bases. Trimming took 7 bases from V and 0 from J; bases not matched to a gene: 5. The CDR3 is 14 amino acids. Per the germline V gene, CDR1 is SQVTM and CDR2 is ANQGSEA. DNA for the CDR3: TGCAGCGCTATGCGGGGGACGAACACCGGGGAGCTGTTTTTT. It encodes CSAMRGTNTGELFF.

The rearrangement links TRBV2 to TRBJ2-1, with TRBD1 as a possible D gene (5 bases). The CDR3 extends over 15 amino acids. Germline V gene sequence: CDR1 SNHLY, CDR2 FYNNEI. The V end was cut by 5 bases, the J end by 3 bases, with 14 bases between. In DNA form, the CDR3 reads TGTGCCAGCAGTTGGCAGGGATCGGTCTACAATGAGCAGTTCTTC. Amino acids: CASSWQGSVYNEQFF.

The chain carries TRBV29-1 and TRBJ1-2, with 7 bases matching TRBD1. The CDR3 runs 12 residues. The germline CDR1 and CDR2 sequences are SQVTM and ANQGSEA. The trim removed 7 bases at V and 5 bases at J, leaving 7 bases unmatched. CDR3 bases: TGCAGCGCCCCGACAGGGCCGTATGGCTACACCTTC. Translation: CSAPTGPYGYTF.

This rearrangement joins TRBV6-6 to TRBJ2-7, with 8 bases identical to TRBD1. V shed 4 bases, J shed 3 bases, and the junction held 11 bases outside the gene matches. Germline CDR1 is MNHNY and CDR2 is SVGAGI (reference sequence). The CDR3 has 16 residues. CDR3 bases: TGTGCCAGCAGTTTCGGCCCGACAGGGGCTGGCTACGAGCAGTACTTC. Its protein product is CASSFGPTGAGYEQYF.

The chain combines TRBV7-8 with TRBJ1-5, with D possibly being TRBD1 (5 bases). This CDR3 has 15 amino acids. Germline V gene data show CDR1 as SGHVS and CDR2 as FQNEAQ. Trimming removed 1 base at V and 7 bases at J, with 14 bases between. The DNA for the CDR3 is TGTGCCAGCAGCTTAGTTCCAGGCCAGGGACAGCCCCAGCATTTT. Residues: CASSLVPGQGQPQHF.

The rearrangement joins TRBV2 to TRBJ1-3, with D hard to call. Trimming removed 6 bases at V and 3 bases at J, with 12 bases between. Germline CDR1 SNHLY, CDR2 FYNNEI. This CDR3 comprises 14 residues. CDR3 bases: TGTGCCAGCAGCCTGGCGGCTAGTGGAAACACCATATATTTT. It specifies CASSLAASGNTIYF.

The rearrangement uses TRBV6-5 and TRBJ2-7; D is perhaps TRBD1 or TRBD2 (5 bases each). The CDR3 runs to 12 residues. Between the trimmed V and J ends, which lost 8 bases and 6 bases, there was a span of 14 bases. From germline, CDR1 is MNHEY and CDR2 SVGAGI. DNA for the CDR3: TGTGCCAGCCGACGGGGCAACTCCGAGCAGTACTTC. The encoded protein is CASRRGNSEQYF.

V and J are TRBV18 and TRBJ1-1, with D possibly matching TRBD1 (5 bases). CDR1 is KGHSH, CDR2 LQKENI, per germline. V shed 3 bases and J shed 3 bases, with 11 bases lying between them. This CDR3 is built from 14 residues. CDR3 region: CASSPQVGDTEAFF. CDR3 DNA: TGTGCCAGCTCACCCCAGGTAGGGGACACTGAAGCTTTCTTT.

This chain links TRBV18 with TRBJ1-5; no clear D. V lost 3 bases and J 1 base, leaving 7 bases between the germline ends. CDR1 is KGHSH, CDR2 LQKENI, per germline. The CDR3 is made up of 14 amino acids. As DNA, the CDR3 is TGTGCCAGCTCACCGGGAGGGAGCAATCAGCCCCAGCATTTT. Translation: CASSPGGSNQPQHF.